This entry is about one T cell receptor beta chain. This clonotype was picked up many times. Its antigen remains undetermined. No much larger clone exists at a distance of one base, and base qualities are not known. From the cysteine through the phenylalanine, the CDR3 covers 13 amino acids. The sequence is cut down to CDR3 DNA, 39 bases in frame from base 1. In the germline V gene (reference sequence), CDR1 corresponds to LNHDA and CDR2 to SQIVND. V and J lose 3 bases and 8 bases, and a span of 10 bases separates them. This sample is part of a study of CDR3 diversity in severe acne (dated by TCRdb to between 2018 and 2021). Library construction relied on PCR. The run used an Illumina HiSeq 2000. The public reads were run again by TCRdb, first through fastp at Q25 and then through MiXCR, and only productive beta chains were kept. When rows share a CDR3 protein, they turn into one entry using the most common DNA and genes. This sample lists around 94,000 distinct CDR3 sequences; around 53% were detected once. Around 11% of the sample rests with the top ten.

Recombination connected TRBV19 to TRBJ2-2; the D gene identity is not certain. This TCR was sampled from a male donor with acne. Sequenced material: blood. The DNA is TGTGCCAGTAGTATCCAGAGATCGGGGGAGCTGTTTTTT. It translates as CASSIQRSGELFF.